A single sample gave rise to the 20 T cell receptor beta chains below, sequenced in a study of blood T cell repertoires in COVID-19. TCRdb keeps only in-frame clones here, not all; method: immunoSEQ multiplex PCR. Here the sample spans some 150,000 clones, about four fifths being singletons. Sequenced: PBMCs or T cells enriched from blood (not recorded which). Source of these receptors: a woman aged 18-35 years who had been exposed to COVID-19.

V usage is TRBV7-8 and J usage is TRBJ2-5; D call uncertain. V lost 3 bases and J lost 5, with 4 bases in between. This CDR3 comprises 11 residues. CDR1 is SGHVS and CDR2 is FQNEAQ in the germline V gene. The CDR3 is CASSFFETQYF. CDR3 nucleotide sequence: TGTGCCAGCAGCTTCTTCGAGACCCAGTACTTC.

The V gene is TRBV18, the J gene TRBJ1-2; no clear D. V was shortened by 2 bases and J by 0 bases, with 13 bases between the two germline ends. The CDR3 consists of 16 residues. Germline CDR1 KGHSH, CDR2 LQKENI. For the CDR3, the DNA is TGTGCCAGCTCACCAGGGAGTGGGAGAGCTAACTATGGCTACACCTTC. Amino acid sequence: CASSPGSGRANYGYTF.

The J gene is TRBJ1-1, the V gene TRBV15; a possible D gene is TRBD1 (5 bases). The CDR3 extends over 14 amino acids. Trimming shortened V by 1 base and J by 6 bases, and 12 bases separated the two germline ends. Germline assignment: CDR1 LNHNV and CDR2 YYDKDF (reference sequence). Here the CDR3 reads CATSRGGDWPEAFF. CDR3 nucleotide sequence: TGTGCCACCAGCAGAGGGGGGGACTGGCCTGAAGCTTTCTTT.

This clone appeared a single time. The V gene is TRBV12-3 or TRBV12-4, the J gene TRBJ1-1; 8 nucleotides line up with TRBD1. The CDR3 is 13 residues long. The trim removed 6 bases at V and 5 bases at J, leaving 5 bases unmatched. CDR3 nucleotides: TGTGCCAGCAGCACGACAGGGGTGACTGAAGCTTTCTTT. Protein: CASSTTGVTEAFF.

The V and J genes are TRBV29-1 and TRBJ2-1; TRBD1 agrees at 9 bases. CDR3 length: 15 residues. Germline loops: CDR1 SQVTM, CDR2 ANQGSEA. V was clipped by 3 bases and J by 7 bases; unmatched bases: 10. The CDR3 loop is CSVERRDRATNEQFF. CDR3 nucleotide sequence: TGCAGCGTTGAGCGCCGGGACAGGGCAACTAATGAGCAGTTCTTC.

The rearrangement uses TRBV4-2 and TRBJ2-2; D ambiguous. The CDR3 length is 16 residues. Trimming shortened V by 0 bases and J by 4 bases, and 12 bases separated the two germline ends. CDR1 and CDR2 (germline): LGHNA, YNFKEQ. The CDR3 sequence: CASSQDIGGRTGELFF. DNA for the CDR3: TGTGCCAGCAGCCAAGATATAGGCGGCCGCACCGGGGAGCTGTTTTTT.

The gene calls are TRBV19 and TRBJ1-1, with 8 bases matching TRBD1. V shed 4 bases and J 0 bases; nucleotides not matched to a gene: 4. The CDR3 totals 15 residues. Germline CDR1 reads LNHDA; CDR2 reads SQIVND (reference sequence). In nucleotides, the CDR3 is TGTGCCAGTAGTACGGGACAGGCCATGAACACTGAAGCTTTCTTT. It specifies CASSTGQAMNTEAFF.

This clone has a handful of counts. The chain recombines TRBV2 with TRBJ2-5; TRBD1 aligns across 11 bases. Germline CDR1 reads SNHLY; CDR2 reads FYNNEI. This CDR3 contains 14 residues. V was pared by 4 bases and J by 4 bases, with 2 bases of the junction left unmatched. CDR3 sequence reads: CASSVGTGGETQYF. CDR3 coding DNA: TGTGCCAGCAGTGTGGGGACAGGGGGAGAGACCCAGTACTTC.

The chain couples TRBV5-1 to TRBJ2-3, with TRBD2 matching 12 bases. V shed 4 bases, J shed 4 bases, and the junction held 1 base outside the gene matches. Germline loops: CDR1 SGHRS, CDR2 YFSETQ. The CDR3 spans 14 residues. CDR3 nucleotides: TGCGCCAGCAGCCTAGCGGGAGGGCCAGATACGCAGTATTTT. Translating gives CASSLAGGPDTQYF.

This chain links TRBV7-8 with TRBJ1-1; D unclear. The CDR3 runs 12 residues. Germline CDR1 and CDR2: SGHVS and FQNEAQ. V was shortened by 5 bases and J by 1 base, with 5 bases between the two germline ends. Written as DNA, the CDR3 is TGTGCCAGCAGCCACTCGAACACTGAAGCTTTCTTT. It translates to CASSHSNTEAFF. Looking up the rest from reference TRBV7-8 and TRBJ1-1 gives the full variable domain: GAGVSQSPRYKVAKRGQDVALRCDPISGHVSLFWYQQALGQGPEFLTYFQNEAQLDKSGLPSDRFFAERPEGSVSTLKIQRTQQEDSAVYLCASSHSNTEAFFGQGTRLTVV.

The count of this clone is one. The chain is built from TRBV4-3 and TRBJ1-4, with a tentative D call TRBD1 (6 bases). The CDR3 covers 17 residues. In germline, CDR1 is LGHNA, CDR2 YSLEER. Trimming stripped 0 bases from V and 10 bases from J, with 21 bases between. CDR3 DNA sequence: TGCGCCAGCAGCCAAGACGGTAGGGGGAGACTAATAGGAAAACTGTTTTTT. Translation: CASSQDGRGRLIGKLFF.

This clone was picked up one time. This chain connects TRBV6-2 or TRBV6-3 to TRBJ1-2, with 8 positions matching TRBD1. Losses at the gene ends were 2 bases for V and 0 bases for J; bases not matched to a gene: 11. Germline V CDR1 and CDR2: MNHEY, SVGEGT. The CDR3 is 18 amino acids. CDR3 sequence: CASSYRWTGSSSNYGYTF. The CDR3 DNA is TGTGCCAGCAGTTACCGTTGGACAGGGTCCTCCTCTAACTATGGCTACACCTTC.

The CDR3 DNA reads TGTGCCAGTAGCGGCAGGGAGGTCTACGAGCAGTACTTC. It yields the protein CASSGREVYEQYF. The genes are TRBV19 and TRBJ2-7, with D maybe TRBD2 (6 bases). Germline values: CDR1 LNHDA, CDR2 SQIVND (reference sequence). V lost 6 bases, J lost 3 bases, and 12 bases lay in between. CDR3 length equals 13 residues.

This clone was observed once. This chain links TRBV19 with TRBJ2-7; 8 bases match TRBD1. Germline values: CDR1 LNHDA, CDR2 SQIVND (reference sequence). The length of the CDR3 is 18 residues. V shed 3 bases, J shed 2 bases, and the junction held 15 bases outside the gene matches. CDR3 protein: CASSMEGQGQATTYEQYF. The CDR3 DNA reads TGTGCCAGTAGTATGGAGGGCCAGGGACAGGCCACTACCTACGAGCAGTACTTC.

V and J are TRBV7-2 and TRBJ1-1; D gene uncertain. Germline loops: CDR1 SGHTA, CDR2 FQGNSA. V lost 5 bases to trimming and J lost 1 base, with 11 bases between them. This CDR3 is built from 14 residues. In nucleotides, the CDR3 is TGTGCCAGCAGCCAGGTGGTCAAGAACACTGAAGCTTTCTTT. Its protein product is CASSQVVKNTEAFF.

V is TRBV7-2 and J is TRBJ1-1; TRBD1 might be the D (5 bases). V was shortened by 5 bases and J by 7 bases, with 17 bases between the two germline ends. The CDR3 is 14 amino acids. Germline assignment: CDR1 SGHTA and CDR2 FQGNSA. The chain's CDR3 is CASSLPGGQSEAFF. The DNA for the CDR3 is TGTGCCAGCAGCCTCCCGGGAGGACAAAGTGAAGCTTTCTTT.

This chain uses TRBV6-2 or TRBV6-3 with TRBJ1-1; tentative D call: TRBD1 (5 bases). The V end was cut by 5 bases, the J end by 5 bases, with 12 bases between. The CDR3 is made up of 13 amino acids. CDR1 MNHEY and CDR2 SVGEGT come from the germline V gene. CDR3 in DNA: TGTGCCAGCAGTGCTGGCAGGGTTACTGAAGCTTTCTTT. This gives the protein CASSAGRVTEAFF.

The chain combines TRBV15 with TRBJ1-1, with D unclear. The CDR3 contains 13 residues. Between the trimmed V and J ends, which lost 8 bases and 0 bases, there was a span of 10 bases. Per germline, CDR1 LNHNV and CDR2 YYDKDF (reference sequence). CDR3 coding DNA: TGTGCCACCTCGAGGAGCATGAACACTGAAGCTTTCTTT. Residues: CATSRSMNTEAFF.

The CDR3 protein is CASSYRRTPPIGEQYF. The CDR3, as DNA: TGTGCCAGCAGTTACCGAAGGACTCCTCCCATCGGCGAGCAGTACTTC. The chain couples TRBV6-5 to TRBJ2-7, with D possibly TRBD2 on 5 matching bases. This CDR3 region has 16 residues. V lost 2 bases to trimming and J lost 6 bases, with 20 bases between them. The germline V gene has CDR1 MNHEY and CDR2 SVGAGI.

The rearrangement links TRBV28 to TRBJ1-5; possible D gene TRBD1, 5 bases. From germline, CDR1 is MDHEN and CDR2 SYDVKM. The CDR3 has 15 amino acids. The V end was cut by 6 bases, the J end by 0 bases, with 12 bases between. CDR3 DNA sequence: TGTGCCAGCAGAACCCCAGGGTCTAGCAATCAGCCCCAGCATTTT. As protein: CASRTPGSSNQPQHF.